Sequencing of this T cell receptor (beta chain) was carried out in a study of tumor-infiltrating lymphocytes in localized non-small cell lung cancer. This table comes from immunoSEQ multiplex PCR, and its TCRdb copy is limited to in-frame clones, with some not included. The repertoire includes about 15,000 clones, approximately 71% of them detected once, and over 5% sits in the top ten. In regard to this clone: What it recognizes is unknown.

Study observations and caveats: Higher tumor T cell infiltration than in uninvolved lung was supported by TCRbeta sequencing.

Germline loops: CDR1 SGHNT, CDR2 YENEEA. This CDR3 comprises 15 residues. V trimming: 4 bases; J trimming: 2 bases; junction bases outside the gene matches: 5. The sequenced sample was lung tumor tissue. The clonotype comes from a human donor with non-small cell lung cancer. This chain connects TRBV11-3 to TRBJ2-7; 10 nucleotides agree with TRBD1. CDR3 nucleotide sequence: TGTGCCAGCAGCTCACATGGGACAGGGGCCTACGAGCAGTACTTC. This codes for CASSSHGTGAYEQYF.